The clone carrying this T cell receptor (beta chain) was seen a single time. The data were taken from a study of blood T cell repertoires in COVID-19. As for the study in general: COVID-19 samples, acute and convalescent, were from the United States, Italy and Spain. T cells, B-cell-depleted T cells, or PBMCs provided the cDNA or gDNA that served as material.

The CDR3 covers 14 residues. Germline loops: CDR1 MNHEY, CDR2 SVGAGI. V was pared by 7 bases and J by 8 bases, with 12 bases of the junction left unmatched. Data came from immunoSEQ multiplex PCR; TCRdb stores just in-frame clones and leaves some out. The table records some 150,000 clones, approximately 86% of them present only once. The clonotype originates from a woman at least 80 years old in a cohort sampled during active or convalescent COVID-19. The sample consisted of peripheral blood. V is TRBV6-5 and J is TRBJ1-1; 8 bases are shared with TRBD1. For the CDR3, the DNA is TGTGCCAGCACTTTCGCAGGGGGCGCGGCGGAAGCTTTCTTT. Its protein product is CASTFAGGAAEAFF.